The present T cell receptor beta chain was sequenced within a study of control samples from healthy donors and cancer patients (dated by TCRdb to the early 2020s). This clone has a handful of counts. Its antigen has not been determined. It has no much larger one-base neighbor in the sample; base qualities were not kept. Libraries came from the immunoSEQ multiplex PCR assay. TCRdb's version of the immuneACCESS table is confined to in-frame rearrangements and falls short of the full clone set. An unresolved V gene accounts for under half of the shortfall where checked; the remainder is of unknown origin. For this sample there are about 130,000 clones; roughly 90% appear just once. Jointly, the top ten make up roughly 3.2% of the sample. The CDR3 runs 22 residues from the cysteine to the phenylalanine. The CDR3 DNA has 66 bases and is translated from base 1. The trim is 2 bases for V and 5 bases for J, with a gap of 33 bases between the germline ends. The germline V gene supplies CDR1 MGHRA and CDR2 YSYEKL.

Sequencing used blood. Recombination connected TRBV4-1 to TRBJ2-2; the D segment could be TRBD2, given 5 matching bases. This receptor was obtained from a man in his fifties or sixties in good health. The DNA sequence is given as TGCGCCAGCAGCCAACCTCCACTGAGACTGAGGGCTAATGTGAAAGGGACCGGGGAGCTGTTTTTT. It codes for CASSQPPLRLRANVKGTGELFF.